This T cell receptor (beta chain) derives from a study of CD8 T cells in Susac syndrome. Reverse transcription used roughly 0.45 to 1 ug RNA and random hexamers. TCRdb used MiXCR to reprocess the immunoSEQ multiplex PCR reads, holding one entry per CDR3 protein. The table has fewer than 200,000 distinct CDR3 sequences, about 95% seen once. Looked up from germline, CDR1 is MRHNA and CDR2 is SNTAGT. The V gene lost 5 bases and the J gene lost 7 bases, with 12 bases spanning the gap. The CDR3 is 13 residues long. The receptor comes from a human donor in good health. The sample consisted of CD4+ T cells from PBMCs. The chain combines TRBV6-4 with TRBJ2-1, with D maybe TRBD1 (6 bases). CDR3 protein: CASSWTAGNEQFF. CDR3 DNA sequence: TGTGCCAGCAGTTGGACAGCAGGGAATGAGCAGTTCTTC.